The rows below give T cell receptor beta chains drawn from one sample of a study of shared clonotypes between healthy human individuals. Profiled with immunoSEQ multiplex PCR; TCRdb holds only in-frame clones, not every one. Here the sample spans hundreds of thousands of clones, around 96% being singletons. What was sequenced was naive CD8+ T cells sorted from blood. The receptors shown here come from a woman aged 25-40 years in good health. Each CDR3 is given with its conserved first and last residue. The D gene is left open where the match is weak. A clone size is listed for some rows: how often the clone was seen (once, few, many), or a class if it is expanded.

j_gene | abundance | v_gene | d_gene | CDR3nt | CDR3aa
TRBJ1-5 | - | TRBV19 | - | TGTGCCAGTAGTAGTGGACTTTATAGCAATCAGCCCCAGCATTTT | CASSSGLYSNQPQHF
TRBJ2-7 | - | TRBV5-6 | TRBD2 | TGTGCCAGCAGCGGGGGACTAGCGGGAGGGCCCGACGAGCAGTACTTC | CASSGGLAGGPDEQYF
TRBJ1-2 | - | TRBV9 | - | TGTGCCAGCAGCGTAGCCAACTGTGGCTACACCTTC | CASSVANCGYTF
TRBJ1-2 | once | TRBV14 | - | TGTGCCAGCAGCCTCACAGGGCATCCATATGGCTACACCTTC | CASSLTGHPYGYTF
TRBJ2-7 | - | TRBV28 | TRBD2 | TGTGCCAGCAGTTTAGGTATAGCGGGAGGGATCTACGAGCAGTACTTC | CASSLGIAGGIYEQYF
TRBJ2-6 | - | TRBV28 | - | TGTGCCAGCAGTCCCGGAGGGGGGAGGGACGGGGCCAACGTCCTGACTTTC | CASSPGGGRDGANVLTF
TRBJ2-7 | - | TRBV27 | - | TGTGCCAGCAGGGAAATAGAAGGGGCCTACGAGCAGTACTTC | CASREIEGAYEQYF
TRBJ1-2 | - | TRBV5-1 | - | TGCGCCAGCAGTGATGCCGGGACGGCCTATGGCTACACCTTC | CASSDAGTAYGYTF
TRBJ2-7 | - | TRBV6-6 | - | TGTGCCAGCAGTTTGCCGGGGCAGGGCTACGAGCAGTACTTC | CASSLPGQGYEQYF
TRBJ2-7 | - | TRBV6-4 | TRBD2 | TGTGCCAGCAGTGACGAGGCTAGCGGGCCCTACGAGCAGTACTTC | CASSDEASGPYEQYF